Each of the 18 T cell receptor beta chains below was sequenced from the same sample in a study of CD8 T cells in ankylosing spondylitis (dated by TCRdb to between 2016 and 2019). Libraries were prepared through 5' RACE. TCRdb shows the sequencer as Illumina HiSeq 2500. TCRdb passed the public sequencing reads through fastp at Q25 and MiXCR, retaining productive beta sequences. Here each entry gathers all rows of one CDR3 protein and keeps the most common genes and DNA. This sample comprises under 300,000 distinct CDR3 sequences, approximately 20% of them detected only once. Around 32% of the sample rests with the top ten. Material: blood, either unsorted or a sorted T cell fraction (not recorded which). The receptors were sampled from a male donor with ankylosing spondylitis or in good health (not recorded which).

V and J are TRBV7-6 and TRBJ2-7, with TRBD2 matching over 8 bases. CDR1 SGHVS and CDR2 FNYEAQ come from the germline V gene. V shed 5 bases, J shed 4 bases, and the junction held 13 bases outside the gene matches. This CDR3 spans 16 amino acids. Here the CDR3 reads CASSPPSGLEAYEQYF. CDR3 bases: TGTGCCAGCAGCCCTCCATCGGGACTAGAGGCATACGAGCAGTACTTC.

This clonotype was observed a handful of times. The CDR3 DNA reads as TGTGCCAGCAGCGTAGGCGGTACCACAGATACGCAGTATTTT. It yields the protein CASSVGGTTDTQYF. The rearrangement links TRBV9 to TRBJ2-3; the D is unclear. The CDR3 is 14 residues long. Trimming took off 0 bases at V and 2 bases at J, with 7 bases between the two ends. Germline values: CDR1 SGDLS, CDR2 YYNGEE.

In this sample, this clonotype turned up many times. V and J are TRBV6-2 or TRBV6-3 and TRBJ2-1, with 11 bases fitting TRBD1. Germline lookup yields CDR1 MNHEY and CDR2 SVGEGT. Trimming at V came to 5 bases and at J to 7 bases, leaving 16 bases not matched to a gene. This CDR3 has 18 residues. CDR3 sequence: CASSNRDRGVSGSNEQFF. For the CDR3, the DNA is TGTGCCAGCAGTAACCGGGACAGGGGGGTCTCCGGATCGAATGAGCAGTTCTTC.

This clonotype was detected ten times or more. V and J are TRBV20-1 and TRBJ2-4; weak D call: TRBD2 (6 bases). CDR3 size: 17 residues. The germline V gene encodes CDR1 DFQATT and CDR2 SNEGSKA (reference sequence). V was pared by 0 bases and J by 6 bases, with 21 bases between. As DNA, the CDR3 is TGCAGTGCTAGAGATCGTTCGGACGGGAGTGTCGGAAACATTCAGTACTTC. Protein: CSARDRSDGSVGNIQYF.

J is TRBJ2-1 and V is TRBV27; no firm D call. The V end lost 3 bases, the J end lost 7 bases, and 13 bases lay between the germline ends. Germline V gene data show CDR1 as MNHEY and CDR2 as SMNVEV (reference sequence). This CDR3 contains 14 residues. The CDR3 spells CASSLSPGQNEQFF. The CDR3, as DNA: TGTGCCAGCAGTTTGTCCCCGGGTCAGAATGAGCAGTTCTTC.

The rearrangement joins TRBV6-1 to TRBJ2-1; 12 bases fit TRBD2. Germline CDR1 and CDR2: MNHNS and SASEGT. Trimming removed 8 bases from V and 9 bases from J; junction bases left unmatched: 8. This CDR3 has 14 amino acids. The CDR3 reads CASGRLAGGFEQFF. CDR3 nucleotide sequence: TGTGCCAGCGGTAGGCTAGCGGGAGGGTTTGAGCAGTTCTTC.

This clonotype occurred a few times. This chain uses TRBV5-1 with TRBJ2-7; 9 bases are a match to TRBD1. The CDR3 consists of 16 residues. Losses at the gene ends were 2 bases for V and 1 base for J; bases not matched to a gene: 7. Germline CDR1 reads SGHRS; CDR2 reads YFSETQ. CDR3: CASSFEPGQGSYEQYF. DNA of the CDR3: TGCGCCAGCAGCTTCGAACCGGGACAGGGATCCTACGAGCAGTACTTC. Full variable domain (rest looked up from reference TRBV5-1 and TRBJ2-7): KAGVTQTPRYLIKTRGQQVTLSCSPISGHRSVSWYQQTPGQGLQFLFEYFSETQRNKGNFPGRFSGRQFSNSRSEMNVSTLELGDSALYLCASSFEPGQGSYEQYFGPGTRLTVT.

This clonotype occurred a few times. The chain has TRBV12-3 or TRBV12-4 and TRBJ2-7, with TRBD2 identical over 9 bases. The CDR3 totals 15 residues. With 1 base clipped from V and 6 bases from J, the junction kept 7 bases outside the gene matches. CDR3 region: CASSLGVGAGGEQYF. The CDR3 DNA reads TGTGCCAGCAGTTTAGGTGTAGGAGCGGGAGGCGAGCAGTACTTC.

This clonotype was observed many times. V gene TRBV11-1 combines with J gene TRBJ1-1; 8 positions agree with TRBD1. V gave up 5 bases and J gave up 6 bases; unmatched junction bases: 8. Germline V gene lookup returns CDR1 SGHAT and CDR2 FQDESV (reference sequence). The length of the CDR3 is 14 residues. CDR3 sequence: CASSQRTGLAEAFF. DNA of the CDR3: TGTGCCAGCAGCCAAAGGACAGGGTTGGCTGAAGCTTTCTTT.

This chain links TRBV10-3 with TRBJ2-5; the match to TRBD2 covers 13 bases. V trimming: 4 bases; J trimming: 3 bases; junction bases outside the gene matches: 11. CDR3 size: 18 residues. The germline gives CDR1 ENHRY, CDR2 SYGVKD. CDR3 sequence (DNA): TGTGCCATCAGTGGAAGGACTAGCGGGAGACGGCAGGAAGAGACCCAGTACTTC. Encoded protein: CAISGRTSGRRQEETQYF.

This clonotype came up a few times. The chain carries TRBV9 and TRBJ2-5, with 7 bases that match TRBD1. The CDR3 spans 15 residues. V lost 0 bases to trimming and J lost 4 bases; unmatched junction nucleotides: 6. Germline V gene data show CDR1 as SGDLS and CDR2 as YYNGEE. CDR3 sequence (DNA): TGTGCCAGCAGCGTAGGAGGGGGACAGTTAGAGACCCAGTACTTC. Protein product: CASSVGGGQLETQYF.

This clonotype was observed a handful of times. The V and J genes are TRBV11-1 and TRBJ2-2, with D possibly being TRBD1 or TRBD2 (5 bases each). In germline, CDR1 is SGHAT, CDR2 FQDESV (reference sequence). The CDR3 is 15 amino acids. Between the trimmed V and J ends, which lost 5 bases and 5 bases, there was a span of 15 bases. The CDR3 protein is CASSLGPPGTGELFF. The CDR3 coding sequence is TGTGCCAGCAGCCTGGGACCACCGGGAACCGGGGAGCTGTTTTTT.

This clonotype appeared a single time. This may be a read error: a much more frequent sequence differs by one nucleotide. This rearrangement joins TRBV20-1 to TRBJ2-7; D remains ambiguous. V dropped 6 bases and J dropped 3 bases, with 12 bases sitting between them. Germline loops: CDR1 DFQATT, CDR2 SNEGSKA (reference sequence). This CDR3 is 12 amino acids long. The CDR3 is CSAWPENYEQYF. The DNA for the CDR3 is TGCAGTGCATGGCCAGAGAACTACGAGCAGTACTTC.

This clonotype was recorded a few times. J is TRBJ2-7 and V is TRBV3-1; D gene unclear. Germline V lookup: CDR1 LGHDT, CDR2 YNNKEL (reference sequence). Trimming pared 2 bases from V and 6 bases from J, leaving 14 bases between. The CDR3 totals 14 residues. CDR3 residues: CASSQQDLSSEQYF. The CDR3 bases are TGTGCCAGCAGCCAACAGGACCTTAGCTCCGAGCAGTACTTC.

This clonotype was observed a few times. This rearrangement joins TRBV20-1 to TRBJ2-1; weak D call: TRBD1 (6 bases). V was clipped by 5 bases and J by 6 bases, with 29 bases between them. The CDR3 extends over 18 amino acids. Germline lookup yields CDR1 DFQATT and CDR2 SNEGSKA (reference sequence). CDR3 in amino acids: CSAPQSVLLGGTGNEQFF. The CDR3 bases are TGCAGTGCTCCCCAGTCGGTCCTTCTAGGGGGTACAGGCAATGAGCAGTTCTTC.

The CDR3 sequence is CAIRGDRSSYEQYF. The CDR3 region has the DNA TGTGCCATCAGGGGGGACAGAAGCTCCTACGAGCAGTACTTC. The chain employs TRBV10-3 and TRBJ2-7; 7 positions match TRBD1. The germline gives CDR1 ENHRY, CDR2 SYGVKD. Trimming cost V 6 bases and J 0 bases; bases outside gene matches: 5. The CDR3 spans 14 residues.

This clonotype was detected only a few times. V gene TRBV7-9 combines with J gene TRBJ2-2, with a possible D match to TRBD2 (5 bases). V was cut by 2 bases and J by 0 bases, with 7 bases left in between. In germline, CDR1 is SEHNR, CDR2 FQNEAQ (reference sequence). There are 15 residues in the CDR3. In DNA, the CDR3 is TGTGCCAGCAGCTTATTCGGGACGAACACCGGGGAGCTGTTTTTT. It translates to CASSLFGTNTGELFF.

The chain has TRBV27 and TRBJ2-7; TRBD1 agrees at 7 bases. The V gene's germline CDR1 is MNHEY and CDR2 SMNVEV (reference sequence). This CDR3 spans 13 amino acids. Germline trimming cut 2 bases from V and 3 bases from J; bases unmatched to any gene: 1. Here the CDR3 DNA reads TGTGCCAGCAGTTTAGGGACAGACTACGAGCAGTACTTC. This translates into CASSLGTDYEQYF.